This is a list of T cell receptor beta chains from one sample in a study of cytomegalovirus exposure and HLA in healthy donors. Repertoires were generated with immunoSEQ multiplex PCR, while TCRdb's copy carries only in-frame clones and drops some. Of 50,000 or so clones detected, 55% to 75% appear once; the ten largest clones hold less than 45%. Sequenced material: PBMCs. These receptor sequences come from a man aged 35-49 years in good health and CMV-seropositive. Both conserved end residues are part of each CDR3. D genes are given only for firm matches. Not all rows give a size; the values are once, few, many and, for expanded clones, a class.

d_call | clone_size | j_call | v_call | cdr3_nt | cdr3_aa
TRBD2 | . | TRBJ2-1 | TRBV2 | TGTGCCAGCAGTGAATATAAGGCTAGCGGCTCCTACAATGAGCAGTTCTTC | CASSEYKASGSYNEQFF
TRBD1 | . | TRBJ1-4 | TRBV5-1 | TGCGCCAGCAGCTCGACAGGGGGCGATGAAAAACTGTTTTTT | CASSSTGGDEKLFF
. | . | TRBJ1-5 | TRBV19 | TGTGCCAGTAGTATTAGGGGGTATCAGCCCCAGCATTTT | CASSIRGYQPQHF
TRBD1 | . | TRBJ1-2 | TRBV28 | TGTGCCATCTCCCCCGAGGACAGGGTAGGATATGGCTACACCTTC | CAISPEDRVGYGYTF
. | . | TRBJ1-6 | TRBV6-1 | TGTGCCAGCAGTGCCCCCACCAGCTCCTATAATTCACCCCTCCACTTT | CASSAPTSSYNSPLHF
. | . | TRBJ1-2 | TRBV7-8 | TGTGCCAGCAGCCCGGGGGGGGCGAGATTTATGACCTACACCTTC | CASSPGGARFMTYTF
. | . | TRBJ1-6 | TRBV5-1 | TGCGCCAGCAGCTTGGAAATCCAGGCAAATTCACCCCTCCACTTT | CASSLEIQANSPLHF
TRBD1 | . | TRBJ2-2 | TRBV9 | TGTGCCAGCAGCGTGACAGGGTTCGGCACCGGGGAGCTGTTTTTT | CASSVTGFGTGELFF
TRBD2 | once | TRBJ2-1 | TRBV5-6 | TGTGCCAGCAGCCCGACCGGACTAGCGATTAACAATGAGCAGTTCTTC | CASSPTGLAINNEQFF
TRBD1 | . | TRBJ1-6 | TRBV5-1 | TGCGCCAGCAGCCAGGGACAGGGGAATTCACCCCTCCACTTT | CASSQGQGNSPLHF
TRBD2 | few | TRBJ2-5 | TRBV7-2 | TGTGCCAGCAGCCGCATGCGAGGGAGGGCCCAGTACTTC | CASSRMRGRAQYF
. | once | TRBJ2-1 | TRBV4-3 | TGCGCCAGCAGCCAAGGGGTAGTGACATCGCGGTTCTTC | CASSQGVVTSRFF
. | few | TRBJ1-3 | TRBV5-1 | TGCGCCAGCAGCTCAGGGGCCTCTGGAAACACCATATATTTT | CASSSGASGNTIYF
. | . | TRBJ1-4 | TRBV5-1 | TGCGCCAGCAGCTTTTCTACAGGACAGGAAAAACTGTTTTTT | CASSFSTGQEKLFF
. | . | TRBJ2-7 | TRBV19 | TGTGCCAGTAGTATAGACGCACAGATCATCTCCTACGAGCAGTACTTC | CASSIDAQIISYEQYF
. | . | TRBJ2-1 | TRBV7-6 | TGTGCCAGCAGCTTATGGGGGGGCAGTCAGCCGTCGGATGAGCAGTTCTTC | CASSLWGGSQPSDEQFF
. | . | TRBJ1-1 | TRBV5-1 | TGCGCCAGCAGCCCTGCAACCACAGGCGCGAACACTGAAGCTTTCTTT | CASSPATTGANTEAFF
TRBD1 | . | TRBJ2-7 | TRBV20-1 | TGCAGTGCTCCACAGGGGATCGAGCAGTACTTC | CSAPQGIEQYF
. | . | TRBJ2-7 | TRBV2 | TGTGCCAGCAGTGGGCTGTTATACGAGCAGTACTTC | CASSGLLYEQYF
. | few | TRBJ1-1 | TRBV5-6 | TGTGCCAGCAGCTTGGACGCGGGTACTGAAGCTTTCTTT | CASSLDAGTEAFF
TRBD1 | . | TRBJ1-6 | TRBV28 | TGTGCCAGCAGTGCCGGGACAGGTCGCCTTTCACCCCTCCACTTT | CASSAGTGRLSPLHF